The 12 T cell receptor beta chains given below trace back to one sample, sequenced in a study of spatial heterogeneity in lung cancer. TCRdb used MiXCR to reprocess the 5' RACE reads, holding one entry per CDR3 protein. The data hold 13,000 to 15,000 distinct CDR3 sequences, with 4.7% observed a single time. The sample's time point: sample taken at primary tumor resection. Study-wide results and caveats: Expanded intratumoral alpha and beta TCR counts tracked tumor mutation counts.

Their specific antigens are unknown. The sequences come from lung tumor tissue, collected at surgery. Every receptor here comes from a female donor with early-stage non-small cell lung cancer.

Judged by abundance, this clonotype is medium-sized. This CDR3 is CASSLVRAADEAFF. The CDR3, as DNA: TGTGCCAGCAGCTTAGTCCGGGCAGCTGATGAAGCTTTCTTT. The chain recombines TRBV7-2 with TRBJ1-1; D gene uncertain. Germline V lookup: CDR1 SGHTA, CDR2 FQGNSA. The CDR3 length is 14 residues. V lost 1 base to trimming and J lost 7 bases, with 13 bases between them. Based on the CDR3 plus reference TRBV7-2 and TRBJ1-1, the full variable domain is GAGVSQSPSNKVTEKGKDVELRCDPISGHTALYWYRQSLGQGLEFLIYFQGNSAPDKSGLPSDRFSAERTGGSVSTLTIQRTQQEDSAVYLCASSLVRAADEAFFGQGTRLTVV.

This clonotype was picked up many times. The chain joins TRBV10-1 to TRBJ2-1; D gene ambiguous. Germline CDR1 WNHNN, CDR2 SYGVQD (reference sequence). There are 13 residues in the CDR3. Trimming stripped 0 bases from V and 8 bases from J, with 8 bases between. The chain's CDR3 is CASSESVTYEQFF. The CDR3 DNA is TGCGCCAGCAGTGAGTCCGTTACCTATGAGCAGTTCTTC.

The table lists this clonotype with many counts. This chain joins TRBV5-1 and TRBJ2-5, with TRBD1 as a possible D gene (5 bases). CDR1 SGHRS and CDR2 YFSETQ come from the germline V gene. Trimming took 2 bases from V and 3 from J, leaving 14 bases between them. This CDR3 has 15 residues. The CDR3 bases are TGCGCCAGCAGCTTAATGGGCACAGGAGAAGAGACCCAGTACTTC. This encodes CASSLMGTGEETQYF.

This clonotype has a count of ten or more. V gene TRBV5-1 combines with J gene TRBJ2-7; no clear D. Trimming shortened V by 0 bases and J by 0 bases, and 7 bases separated the two germline ends. The CDR3 consists of 14 residues. CDR1 SGHRS and CDR2 YFSETQ come from the germline V gene. The CDR3 region is CASSLGADSYEQYF. As DNA, the CDR3 is TGCGCCAGCAGCTTGGGGGCAGACTCCTACGAGCAGTACTTC.

This clonotype is medium-sized. This chain connects TRBV28 to TRBJ1-1; 7 nucleotides match TRBD1. Per germline, CDR1 MDHEN and CDR2 SYDVKM. V lost 7 bases to trimming and J lost 1 base; unmatched junction nucleotides: 6. The CDR3 runs 14 residues. CDR3 DNA: TGTGCCAGCAATTCAGGGGGATCGAACACTGAAGCTTTCTTT. This sequence encodes CASNSGGSNTEAFF.

This clonotype was counted ten times or more. The chain joins TRBV7-6 to TRBJ2-5; D is ambiguous. V lost 6 bases and J lost 5, with 13 bases in between. Germline V gives CDR1 SGHVS, CDR2 FNYEAQ. This CDR3 has 13 residues. For the CDR3, the DNA is TGTGCCAGCAGGGCCCCGACACAGGAGACCCAGTACTTC. Its translation is CASRAPTQETQYF.

This clonotype occurred many times. The genes are TRBV28 and TRBJ2-1; D not certain. This CDR3 contains 12 residues. CDR1 MDHEN and CDR2 SYDVKM come from the germline V gene. The V end lost 4 bases, the J end lost 4 bases, and 5 bases lay between the germline ends. DNA of the CDR3: TGTGCCAGCAGTTGGGGATACAATGAGCAGTTCTTC. This translates into CASSWGYNEQFF.

This clonotype has ten or more counts. The chain has TRBV20-1 and TRBJ1-2; TRBD1 matches at 7 bases. Per the germline V gene, CDR1 is DFQATT and CDR2 is SNEGSKA (reference sequence). Trimming at V came to 6 bases and at J to 11 bases, leaving 9 bases not matched to a gene. This CDR3 is built from 11 residues. The chain's CDR3 is CSASTGTRYTF. The CDR3 DNA is TGCAGTGCCTCGACAGGGACTCGATACACCTTC.

This clonotype was seen at least ten times. The genes are TRBV12-3 or TRBV12-4 and TRBJ1-5, with 7 bases aligning to TRBD1. The ends lost 5 bases at V and 5 bases at J; junction bases unmatched: 9. The CDR3 covers 15 residues. The CDR3 nucleotides are TGTGCCAGCAGTCAAGACAGGGCTGGCCATCAGCCCCAGCATTTT. It specifies CASSQDRAGHQPQHF.

In its sample, this clonotype was seen many times. V and J are TRBV7-9 and TRBJ1-1; 8 bases agree with TRBD1. Losses at the gene ends were 5 bases for V and 4 bases for J; bases not matched to a gene: 9. CDR3 length: 15 amino acids. Germline values: CDR1 SEHNR, CDR2 FQNEAQ (reference sequence). The CDR3 region has the DNA TGTGCCAGCAGCCTTTGGACAGGGAAGGGCACTGAAGCTTTCTTT. The encoded protein is CASSLWTGKGTEAFF.

This clonotype is medium-sized (0.01 to 0.1%). The chain combines TRBV24-1 with TRBJ2-2; D is uncertain. The germline CDR1 and CDR2 sequences are KGHDR and SFDVKD. The CDR3 length is 15 residues. V lost 4 bases, J lost 4 bases, and 12 bases lay in between. The DNA for the CDR3 is TGTGCCACCAGTGACCGACGGATTCGCACCGGGGAGCTGTTTTTT. This codes for CATSDRRIRTGELFF.

This clonotype was counted many times. The chain has TRBV6-6 and TRBJ2-2; D uncertain. The CDR3 extends over 14 amino acids. V dropped 8 bases and J dropped 0 bases, with 10 bases sitting between them. Germline V gene lookup returns CDR1 MNHNY and CDR2 SVGAGI (reference sequence). The DNA for the CDR3 is TGTGCCAGCCTCCGGTACCCGAACACCGGGGAGCTGTTTTTT. Amino acids: CASLRYPNTGELFF.